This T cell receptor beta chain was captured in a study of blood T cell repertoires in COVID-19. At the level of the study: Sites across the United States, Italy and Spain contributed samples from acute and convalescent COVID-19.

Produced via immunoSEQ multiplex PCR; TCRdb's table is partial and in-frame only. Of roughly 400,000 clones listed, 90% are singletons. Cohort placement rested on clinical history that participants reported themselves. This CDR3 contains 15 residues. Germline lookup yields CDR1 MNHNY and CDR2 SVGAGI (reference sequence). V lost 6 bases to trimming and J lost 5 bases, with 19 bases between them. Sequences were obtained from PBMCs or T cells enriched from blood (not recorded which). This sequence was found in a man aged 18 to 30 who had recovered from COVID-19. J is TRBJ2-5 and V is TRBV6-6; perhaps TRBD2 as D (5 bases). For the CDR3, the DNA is TGTGCCAGCAGAGAGCTCTTATCACCGGGGGAGACCCAGTACTTC. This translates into CASRELLSPGETQYF.